Following are 2 T cell receptor beta chains from one sample sequenced in a study of T-cell memory formation after mild COVID-19. A single record per CDR3 protein comes from TCRdb applying MiXCR to the 5' RACE reads. The data show more than 100,000 distinct CDR3 sequences, approximately 5.9% seen once. Specimen: PBMCs or a T cell subset sorted from them (not recorded which). These receptors were collected from an adult woman who had mild COVID-19 (a few samples of this study predate the infection). Cell type and time point are not known.

The CDR3 reads CSASPSTGSPYEQYF. The CDR3 nucleotides are TGCAGTGCTAGCCCCTCGACAGGTTCCCCCTACGAGCAGTACTTC. The J gene is TRBJ2-7, the V gene TRBV20-1, with a tentative D call TRBD1 (6 bases). Germline CDR1 reads DFQATT; CDR2 reads SNEGSKA (reference sequence). Trimming removed 3 bases at V and 2 bases at J, with 17 bases between. The CDR3 loop spans 15 amino acids.

This clonotype was counted a few times. The J gene is TRBJ2-7, the V gene TRBV12-3 or TRBV12-4; TRBD1 matches 10 bases. Unmatched junction bases numbered 3, after V lost 5 bases and J lost 2 bases. The CDR3 runs 14 residues. The CDR3 here is CASSPGQGTYEQYF. The CDR3 DNA sequence: TGTGCCAGCAGTCCGGGACAGGGGACCTACGAGCAGTACTTC.